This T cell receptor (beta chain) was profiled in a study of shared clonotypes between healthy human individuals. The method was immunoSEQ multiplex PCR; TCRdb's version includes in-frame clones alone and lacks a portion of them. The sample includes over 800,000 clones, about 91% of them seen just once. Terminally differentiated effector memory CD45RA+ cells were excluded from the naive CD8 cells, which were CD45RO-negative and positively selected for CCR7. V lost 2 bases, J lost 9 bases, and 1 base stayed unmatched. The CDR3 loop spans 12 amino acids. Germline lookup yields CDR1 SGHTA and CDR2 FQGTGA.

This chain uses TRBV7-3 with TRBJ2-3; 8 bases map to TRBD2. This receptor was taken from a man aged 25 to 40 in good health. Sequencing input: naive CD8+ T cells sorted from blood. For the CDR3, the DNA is TGTGCCAGCAGCTTACCGGGGGGGACGCAGTATTTT. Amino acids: CASSLPGGTQYF. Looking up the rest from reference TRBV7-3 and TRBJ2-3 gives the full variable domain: GAGVSQTPSNKVTEKGKYVELRCDPISGHTALYWYRQSLGQGPEFLIYFQGTGAADDSGLPNDRFFAVRPEGSVSTLKIQRTERGDSAVYLCASSLPGGTQYFGPGTRLTVL.